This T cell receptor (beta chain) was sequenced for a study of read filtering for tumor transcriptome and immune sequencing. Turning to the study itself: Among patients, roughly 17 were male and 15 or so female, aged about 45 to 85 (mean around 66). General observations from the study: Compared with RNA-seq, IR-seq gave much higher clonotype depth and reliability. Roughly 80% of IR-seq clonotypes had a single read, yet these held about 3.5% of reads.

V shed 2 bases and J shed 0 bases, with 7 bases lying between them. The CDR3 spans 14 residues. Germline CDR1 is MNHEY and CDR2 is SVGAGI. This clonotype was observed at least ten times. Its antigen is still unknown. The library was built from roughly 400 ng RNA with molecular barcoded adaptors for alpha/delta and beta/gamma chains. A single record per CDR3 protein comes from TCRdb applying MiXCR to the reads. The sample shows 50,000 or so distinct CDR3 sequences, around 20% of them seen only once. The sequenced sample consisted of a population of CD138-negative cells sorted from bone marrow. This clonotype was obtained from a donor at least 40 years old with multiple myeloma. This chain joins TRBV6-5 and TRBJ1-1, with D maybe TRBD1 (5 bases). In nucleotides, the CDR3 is TGTGCCAGCAGTTACGAGGGGATGAACACTGAAGCTTTCTTT. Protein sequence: CASSYEGMNTEAFF.